Below, 25 T cell receptor beta chains from the same sample are listed, as sequenced in a study of T cell responses to AZD1222 COVID-19 vaccine (dated by TCRdb to the early 2020s). Read against the paper, the sample's time point label means: about 28 days (+/-7) after the second vaccine dose. To prepare the library, the immunoSEQ multiplex PCR assay was applied. TCRdb re-hosts the immuneACCESS table, in-frame sequences only. Its copies lack some clones; in the studies checked, an unresolved V gene accounts for under half of them, and the cause for the rest is not known. The sample data list roughly 200,000 clones, and approximately 93% of these were observed just once. Together, the top ten hold under 2% of the sample. The sample in question was peripheral blood, obtained 28 days after the second AZD1222 dose. Receptors were obtained from an adult who received the AZD1222 COVID-19 vaccine.

Of note for this clone: Other nucleotide sequences from this sample produce the same CDR3. The rearrangement links TRBV18 to TRBJ1-1, with D unresolved. Trimming took off 3 bases at V and 1 base at J, with 9 bases between the two ends. The CDR3 is made up of 14 amino acids. Germline V gene lookup returns CDR1 KGHSH and CDR2 LQKENI. CDR3 bases: TGTGCCAGCTCACCGTCAGTACGGAACACTGAAGCTTTCTTT. It codes for CASSPSVRNTEAFF.

The chain links TRBV5-4 to TRBJ2-1, with 10 positions matching TRBD1. CDR1 SGHNT and CDR2 YYREEE come from the germline V gene (reference sequence). V gave up 4 bases and J gave up 8 bases; unmatched junction bases: 3. This CDR3 region has 13 residues. The CDR3 sequence is CASSRQGADEQFF. The CDR3 DNA reads as TGTGCCAGCAGCCGACAGGGGGCCGATGAGCAGTTCTTC.

The CDR3 DNA reads as TGTGCCAGCAGCCCCGAAGTTAAAGCTTTCTTT. As protein: CASSPEVKAFF. J is TRBJ1-1 and V is TRBV7-6; no clear D. The CDR3 sequence is 11 residues long. The V gene's germline CDR1 is SGHVS and CDR2 FNYEAQ. Trimming removed 5 bases from V and 9 bases from J, with 10 bases in between. Filled out from reference TRBV7-6 and TRBJ1-1, the complete variable domain reads GAGVSQSPRYKVTKRGQDVALRCDPISGHVSLYWYRQALGQGPEFLTYFNYEAQQDKSGLPNDRFSAERPEGSISTLTIQRTEQRDSAMYRCASSPEVKAFFGQGTRLTVV.

The V and J genes are TRBV29-1 and TRBJ1-6; possibly TRBD1 for D (6 bases). Trimming stripped 5 bases from V and 6 bases from J, with 11 bases between. Germline assignment: CDR1 SQVTM and CDR2 ANQGSEA. The CDR3 spans 13 residues. The CDR3 is CSVRRGFNSPLHF. The DNA of the CDR3 is TGCAGCGTTCGGAGGGGGTTTAATTCACCCCTCCACTTT.

The chain carries TRBV27 and TRBJ1-3, with 7 nucleotides matching TRBD1. With 6 bases clipped from V and 2 bases from J, the junction kept 4 bases outside the gene matches. This CDR3 has 14 residues. Germline values: CDR1 MNHEY, CDR2 SMNVEV (reference sequence). The CDR3: CASRQTGTGNTIYF. The CDR3 region has the DNA TGTGCCAGCAGGCAGACAGGGACTGGAAACACCATATATTTT.

The table lists this clone with a few counts. The rearrangement uses TRBV7-2 and TRBJ2-2, with a weak D call TRBD1 (6 bases). The germline V and J ends were trimmed by 3 bases and 3 bases, with 14 bases remaining between them. This CDR3 contains 16 residues. Germline CDR1 and CDR2: SGHTA and FQGNSA. CDR3 sequence reads: CASSFWGRGDTGELFF. In nucleotides, the CDR3 is TGTGCCAGCAGCTTTTGGGGCAGGGGTGACACCGGGGAGCTGTTTTTT.

The J gene is TRBJ1-3, the V gene TRBV10-3, with 8 bases that match TRBD1. Germline CDR1 ENHRY, CDR2 SYGVKD. Trimming cost V 6 bases and J 0 bases; bases outside gene matches: 4. The CDR3 covers 15 residues. CDR3 sequence reads: CAIRRTGTSGNTIYF. The DNA of the CDR3 is TGTGCCATCAGAAGGACAGGGACCTCTGGAAACACCATATATTTT.

A remark on this clone: The junction departs from germline at one end; a sequencing error may be responsible. The chain combines TRBV6-2 or TRBV6-3 with TRBJ2-5; the match to TRBD2 covers 10 bases. The length of the CDR3 is 12 residues. Germline lookup yields CDR1 MNHEY and CDR2 SVGEGT. CDR3 sequence reads: CASSYPHSGGHF. In DNA form, the CDR3 reads TGTGCCAGCAGTTACCCCCATAGCGGGGGGCACTTC.

The CDR3 DNA reads TGTGCCAGCAGTTTAAATTCGGTTAAAAATCGGGGGCAGTACTTC. It is translated as CASSLNSVKNRGQYF. The chain combines TRBV28 with TRBJ2-7; D is possibly TRBD2 (5 bases). The CDR3 extends over 15 amino acids. Looked up from germline, CDR1 is MDHEN and CDR2 is SYDVKM. Trimming took 2 bases from V and 9 from J, leaving 20 bases between them.

The chain is built from TRBV12-3 or TRBV12-4 and TRBJ1-2, with unresolved D. V gave up 3 bases and J gave up 8 bases, with 13 bases separating them. The CDR3 consists of 13 residues. CDR3 protein: CASSLEGGRGYTF. The CDR3 nucleotides read TGTGCCAGCAGTTTGGAGGGTGGTAGGGGCTACACCTTC.

This chain links TRBV5-6 with TRBJ2-3; 15 nucleotides align to TRBD2. Per germline, CDR1 SGHDT and CDR2 YYEEEE. This CDR3 has 18 amino acids. The V and J ends lost 3 bases and 2 bases, in that order; junction bases with no gene match: 7. The CDR3 nucleotides read TGTGCCAGCAGCTGGGGACTAGCGGGAGGTCCCCACACAGATACGCAGTATTTT. This encodes CASSWGLAGGPHTDTQYF.

The rearrangement joins TRBV29-1 to TRBJ2-1; a weak D match, TRBD1 (6 bases). V was pared by 7 bases and J by 5 bases, with 12 bases between. The CDR3 runs to 12 residues. CDR1 and CDR2 (germline): SQVTM, ANQGSEA. In DNA form, the CDR3 reads TGCAGCGGTCGACAGGCCCACAATGAGCAGTTCTTC. This codes for CSGRQAHNEQFF.

The rearrangement uses TRBV18 and TRBJ1-5; the D is unclear. Germline-derived CDR1 and CDR2 are KGHSH and LQKENI. This CDR3 region has 16 residues. Trimming removed 0 bases from V and 1 base from J, with 10 bases in between. This CDR3 reads CASSPPGGVSNQPQHF. CDR3 coding DNA: TGTGCCAGCTCACCACCGGGCGGGGTAAGCAATCAGCCCCAGCATTTT.

This clone has just a few counts. DNA for the CDR3: TGTGCCAGCAGCGACGGACAGGGGAGTGGTAACTATGGCTACACCTTC. Translated: CASSDGQGSGNYGYTF. The rearrangement links TRBV5-5 to TRBJ1-2; 9 bases are shared with TRBD1. The CDR3 is made up of 16 amino acids. Germline V gives CDR1 SGHKS, CDR2 YYEKEE (reference sequence). Trimming cost V 4 bases and J 1 base; bases outside gene matches: 8.

The V call is TRBV5-1, the J call TRBJ1-4; 9 nucleotides agree with TRBD1. J was trimmed by 8 bases and V by 0 bases; bases with no gene match: 8. Germline V CDR1 and CDR2: SGHRS, YFSETQ. This CDR3 is built from 16 residues. This chain's CDR3 is CASSLAPTGGGEKLFF. CDR3 nucleotides: TGCGCCAGCAGCTTGGCCCCGACAGGGGGAGGGGAAAAACTGTTTTTT. The entire variable domain, with the rest obtained from reference TRBV5-1 and TRBJ1-4, is as follows: KAGVTQTPRYLIKTRGQQVTLSCSPISGHRSVSWYQQTPGQGLQFLFEYFSETQRNKGNFPGRFSGRQFSNSRSEMNVSTLELGDSALYLCASSLAPTGGGEKLFFGSGTQLSVL.

For the CDR3, the DNA is TGTGCCAGCACCGACTCTGGGGCCAACGTCCTGACTTTC. Translated, it gives CASTDSGANVLTF. The V gene is TRBV3-1 (or the pseudogene TRBV3-2), the J gene TRBJ2-6; no firm D call. Germline values: CDR1 LGHDT, CDR2 YNNKEL (reference sequence). There are 13 residues in the CDR3. V lost 7 bases, J lost 0 bases, and 4 bases lay in between.

V gene TRBV27 combines with J gene TRBJ2-7, with D tentatively TRBD1 (5 bases). V shed 2 bases and J shed 3 bases, with 8 bases lying between them. The CDR3 has 13 amino acids. Germline V gene data show CDR1 as MNHEY and CDR2 as SMNVEV (reference sequence). The CDR3 DNA reads as TGTGCCAGCAGTTTAACAGGCTTCTACGAGCAGTACTTC. As protein: CASSLTGFYEQYF.

This clone appeared a few times. The chain combines TRBV2 with TRBJ1-1, with D maybe TRBD1 (6 bases). The germline V gene has CDR1 SNHLY and CDR2 FYNNEI. The V and J ends lost 8 bases and 0 bases respectively, with 10 bases between them. The CDR3 consists of 13 residues. CDR3 amino acids: CASWDTLNTEAFF. The CDR3 region has the DNA TGTGCCAGCTGGGACACATTGAACACTGAAGCTTTCTTT.

CDR3: CASSSTGTGTYEQYF. As DNA, the CDR3 is TGTGCCAGCAGCTCAACCGGGACAGGAACCTACGAGCAGTACTTC. The V and J genes are TRBV5-8 and TRBJ2-7, with 8 positions matching TRBD1. The trim removed 3 bases at V and 2 bases at J, leaving 7 bases unmatched. The CDR3 extends over 15 amino acids. Germline CDR1 is SGHTS and CDR2 is YDEGEE.

The gene calls are TRBV7-2 and TRBJ2-7; no clear D gene. V was pared by 3 bases and J by 5 bases, with 20 bases between. Per germline, CDR1 SGHTA and CDR2 FQGNSA. The CDR3 loop spans 16 amino acids. The CDR3 region is CASSFFSIGTSDEQYF. CDR3 bases: TGTGCCAGCAGCTTCTTCTCAATTGGAACTTCGGACGAGCAGTACTTC. Supplemented by reference TRBV7-2 and TRBJ2-7, the full variable domain reads GAGVSQSPSNKVTEKGKDVELRCDPISGHTALYWYRQSLGQGLEFLIYFQGNSAPDKSGLPSDRFSAERTGGSVSTLTIQRTQQEDSAVYLCASSFFSIGTSDEQYFGPGTRLTVT.

The V call is TRBV7-6, the J call TRBJ2-2; 13 bases match TRBD2. V dropped 5 bases and J dropped 7; count of bases not matched to a gene: 10. Per the germline V gene, CDR1 is SGHVS and CDR2 is FNYEAQ. The CDR3 is 17 amino acids. CDR3 DNA sequence: TGTGCCAGCAGCCCAAAACTAGCGGGGGGGCTTGGCGGGGAGCTGTTTTTT. Its protein product is CASSPKLAGGLGGELFF.

The chain links TRBV5-1 to TRBJ1-6, with 9 bases matching TRBD1. With 2 bases clipped from V and 7 bases from J, the junction kept 4 bases outside the gene matches. Germline CDR1 and CDR2: SGHRS and YFSETQ. The length of the CDR3 is 15 residues. CDR3 loop: CASSLGTGQNSPLHF. The CDR3 bases are TGCGCCAGCAGCTTAGGGACAGGGCAAAATTCACCCCTCCACTTT.

This clone was picked up one time. The rearrangement uses TRBV7-9 and TRBJ1-1, with D unclear. The CDR3 totals 15 residues. Germline V gene sequence: CDR1 SEHNR, CDR2 FQNEAQ (reference sequence). V was pared by 5 bases and J by 0 bases, with 13 bases between. This chain's CDR3 is CASSPWTELNTEAFF. The DNA of the CDR3 is TGTGCCAGCAGCCCCTGGACGGAATTGAACACTGAAGCTTTCTTT.

The chain carries TRBV7-3 and TRBJ2-3; D possibly matches TRBD1 or TRBD2 (5 bases each). CDR3 size: 15 residues. Germline V gene data show CDR1 as SGHTA and CDR2 as FQGTGA. Trimming took off 0 bases at V and 4 bases at J, with 11 bases between the two ends. In DNA, the CDR3 is TGTGCCAGCAGCTTAACGGGGGTGACCTCAGATACGCAGTATTTT. Protein: CASSLTGVTSDTQYF.

This chain uses TRBV19 with TRBJ1-6; 9 bases are shared with TRBD1. The CDR3 is 15 residues long. CDR1 is LNHDA and CDR2 is SQIVND in the germline V gene (reference sequence). With 5 bases clipped from V and 10 bases from J, the junction kept 9 bases outside the gene matches. The CDR3 nucleotides are TGTGCCAGTAGTCCGCCGGGGACAGGGAGGTCACCCCTCCACTTT. Its translation: CASSPPGTGRSPLHF.